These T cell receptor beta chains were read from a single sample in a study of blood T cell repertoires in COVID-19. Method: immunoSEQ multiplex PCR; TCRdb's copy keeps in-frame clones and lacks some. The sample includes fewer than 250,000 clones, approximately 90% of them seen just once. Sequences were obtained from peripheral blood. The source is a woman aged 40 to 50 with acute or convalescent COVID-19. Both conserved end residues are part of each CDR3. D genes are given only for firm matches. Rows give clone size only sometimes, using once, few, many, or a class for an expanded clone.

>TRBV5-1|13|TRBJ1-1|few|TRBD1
CASSPGQGVEAFF
TGCGCCAGCAGCCCAGGACAGGGAGTTGAAGCTTTCTTT
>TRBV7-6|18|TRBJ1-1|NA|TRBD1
CASSPRPGQVFSATEAFF
TGTGCCAGCAGCCCCCGGCCGGGACAGGTATTTAGTGCCACTGAAGCTTTCTTT
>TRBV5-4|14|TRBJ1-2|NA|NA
CASSLAGGAEGYTF
TGTGCCAGCAGCTTGGCCGGGGGGGCTGAGGGCTACACCTTC
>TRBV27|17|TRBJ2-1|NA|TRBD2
CASSAKAGLAGGLSQFF
TGTGCCAGCAGTGCGAAAGCGGGACTAGCGGGGGGGCTGTCACAGTTCTTC
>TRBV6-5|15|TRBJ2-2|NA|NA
CASSYSRLNTGELFF
TGTGCCAGCAGTTACTCGAGATTAAACACCGGGGAGCTGTTTTTT
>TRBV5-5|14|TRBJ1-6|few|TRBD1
CASTSDRGNSPLHF
TGTGCCAGCACCTCCGACAGGGGAAATTCACCCCTCCACTTT
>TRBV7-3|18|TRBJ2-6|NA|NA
CASSLTAPGSSGANVLTF
TGTGCCAGCAGCTTAACGGCCCCAGGGTCCTCTGGGGCCAACGTCCTGACTTTC
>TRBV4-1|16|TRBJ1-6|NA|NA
CASSQPLSRDESPLHF
TGCGCCAGCAGCCAACCGCTGTCCAGGGATGAATCACCCCTCCACTTT
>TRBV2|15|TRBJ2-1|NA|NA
CASSDSASSYNEQFF
TGTGCCAGCAGTGATAGCGCCAGCTCCTACAATGAGCAGTTCTTC
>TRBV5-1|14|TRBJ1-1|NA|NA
CASSPTGMNTEAFF
TGCGCCAGCAGTCCAACAGGGATGAACACTGAAGCTTTCTTT
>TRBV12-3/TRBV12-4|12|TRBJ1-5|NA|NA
CASSLNLEPQHF
TGTGCCAGCAGTTTAAACTTGGAGCCCCAGCATTTT
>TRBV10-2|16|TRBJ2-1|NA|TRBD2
CASSLAGGQTYNEQFF
TGCGCCAGCTCTCTAGCGGGGGGCCAGACCTACAATGAGCAGTTCTTC
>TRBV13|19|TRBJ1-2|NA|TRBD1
CASSYQGWNGTGPNYGYTF
TGTGCCAGCAGCTACCAGGGGTGGAATGGGACAGGGCCTAACTATGGCTACACCTTC
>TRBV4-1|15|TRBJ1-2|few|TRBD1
CASSLGTGDDYGYTF
TGCGCCAGCAGCCTCGGGACAGGGGATGACTATGGCTACACCTTC
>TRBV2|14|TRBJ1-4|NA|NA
CASSEISAGGKLFF
TGTGCCAGCAGTGAAATATCGGCTGGAGGAAAACTGTTTTTT
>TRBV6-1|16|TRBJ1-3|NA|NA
CASSEPQGSSGNTIYF
TGTGCCAGCAGTGAACCGCAGGGTAGCTCCGGAAACACCATATATTTT
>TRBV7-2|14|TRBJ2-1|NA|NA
CASSRRGSYNEQFF
TGTGCCAGCAGCCGTCGGGGTTCTTACAATGAGCAGTTCTTC
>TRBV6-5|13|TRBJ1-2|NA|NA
CASILDKMYGYTF
NA
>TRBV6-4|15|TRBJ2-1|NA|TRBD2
CASSLTRGGAGEQFF
TGTGCCAGCAGCCTGACTCGCGGGGGGGCCGGGGAGCAGTTCTTC
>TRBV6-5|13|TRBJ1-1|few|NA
CASSYREVTEAFF
TGTGCCAGCAGTTACCGGGAAGTCACTGAAGCTTTCTTT
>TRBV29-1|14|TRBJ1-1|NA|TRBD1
CSADGTGGNGEAFF
TGCAGCGCTGACGGGACAGGGGGCAATGGTGAAGCTTTCTTT
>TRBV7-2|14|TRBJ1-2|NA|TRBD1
CASSPVGTGNGYTF
TGTGCCAGCAGCCCCGTGGGGACAGGGAACGGCTACACCTTC
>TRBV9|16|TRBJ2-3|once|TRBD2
CASSVALAGPTDTQYF
TGTGCCAGCAGCGTAGCCCTAGCGGGCCCCACAGATACGCAGTATTTT
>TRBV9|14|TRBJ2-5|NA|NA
CASSVGRAGETQYF
TGTGCCAGCAGCGTAGGGAGGGCCGGAGAGACCCAGTACTTC
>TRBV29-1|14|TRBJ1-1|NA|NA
CSVGPPRLNTEAFF
TGCAGCGTTGGCCCCCCGAGGCTAAACACTGAAGCTTTCTTT
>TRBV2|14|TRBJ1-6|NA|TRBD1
CASSLDRGPRPLHF
TGTGCCAGCAGTTTGGACAGGGGGCCCCGTCCCCTCCACTTT
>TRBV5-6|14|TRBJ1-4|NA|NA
CASSLGQPNEKLFF
TGTGCCAGCAGCTTGGGACAGCCTAATGAAAAACTGTTTTTT
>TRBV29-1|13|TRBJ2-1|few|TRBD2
CSVEGTSSGEQFF
TGCAGCGTTGAAGGGACTAGCTCCGGTGAGCAGTTCTTC
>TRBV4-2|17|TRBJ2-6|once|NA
CASSQEGAPPGANVLTF
TGTGCCAGCAGCCAAGAAGGGGCCCCTCCTGGGGCCAACGTCCTGACTTTC
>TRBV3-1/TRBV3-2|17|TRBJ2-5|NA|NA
CASSPRGANLQGETQYF
TGTGCCAGCAGCCCCAGGGGGGCGAACTTGCAAGGAGAGACCCAGTACTTC
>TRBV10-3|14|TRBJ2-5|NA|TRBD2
CAISEAGGLKTQYF
TGTGCCATCAGTGAGGCGGGGGGGCTGAAGACCCAGTACTTC
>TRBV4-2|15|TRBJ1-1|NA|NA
CASSRITQGGGEAFF
TGTGCCAGCAGCCGCATTACGCAGGGAGGCGGTGAAGCTTTCTTT
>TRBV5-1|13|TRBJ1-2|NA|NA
CASSLAGEYGYTF
TGCGCCAGCAGCTTGGCCGGGGAGTATGGCTACACCTTC
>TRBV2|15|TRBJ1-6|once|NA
CASSEVRGGNSPLHF
TGTGCCAGCAGTGAAGTGCGGGGTGGCAATTCACCCCTCCACTTT
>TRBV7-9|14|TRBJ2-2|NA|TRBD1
CASRDRVEGGELFF
TGTGCCAGCAGGGACAGGGTCGAAGGCGGGGAGCTGTTTTTT
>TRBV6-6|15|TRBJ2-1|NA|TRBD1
CASSYPTGGYNEQFF
TGTGCCAGCAGTTACCCGACAGGGGGTTACAATGAGCAGTTCTTC
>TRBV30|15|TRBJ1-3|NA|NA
CAWSSWGSSGNTIYF
TGTGCCTGGAGTTCCTGGGGCTCCTCTGGAAACACCATATATTTT
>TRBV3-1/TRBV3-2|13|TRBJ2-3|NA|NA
CASSPPGTDTQYF
TGTGCCAGCAGCCCCCCCGGCACAGATACGCAGTATTTT
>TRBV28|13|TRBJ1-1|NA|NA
CASSLSPNTEAFF
TGTGCCAGCAGCCTAAGCCCCAACACTGAAGCTTTCTTT
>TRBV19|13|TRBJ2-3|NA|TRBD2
CASRRDYSDTQYF
TGTGCCAGTAGACGGGACTATTCAGATACGCAGTATTTT
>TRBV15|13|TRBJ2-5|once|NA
CATSLRGGETQYF
TGTGCCACCAGCTTACGAGGGGGAGAGACCCAGTACTTC
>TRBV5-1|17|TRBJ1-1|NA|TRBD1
CASSPTGGIGLRTEAFF
TGCGCCAGCAGTCCAACAGGGGGCATTGGTTTGCGGACTGAAGCTTTCTTT
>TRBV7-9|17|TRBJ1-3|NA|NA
CASTRGLGRGAGNTIYF
TGTGCCAGCACAAGGGGCCTGGGGCGAGGCGCTGGAAACACCATATATTTT
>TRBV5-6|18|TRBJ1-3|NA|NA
CASSLRGFWGASGNTIYF
TGTGCCAGCAGCTTGAGGGGGTTTTGGGGAGCCTCTGGAAACACCATATATTTT
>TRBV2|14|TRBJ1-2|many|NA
CASRRREVGEGYTF
TGTGCCAGCAGACGCCGGGAGGTTGGAGAAGGCTACACCTTC
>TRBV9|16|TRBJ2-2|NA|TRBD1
CASTPQGQPEGGELFF
TGTGCCAGCACCCCACAGGGACAGCCGGAAGGCGGGGAGCTGTTTTTT
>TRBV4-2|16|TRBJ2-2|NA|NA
CASSQDGARNTGELFF
TGTGCCAGCAGCCAAGATGGGGCCCGGAACACCGGGGAGCTGTTTTTT